This T cell receptor (beta chain) originates from a study of T cells after yellow fever vaccination. The germline V gene has CDR1 MNHEY and CDR2 SMNVEV (reference sequence). There are 15 residues in the CDR3. The V end was cut by 8 bases, the J end by 0 bases, with 16 bases between. TCRdb itself ran the 5' RACE reads through MiXCR, one entry per CDR3 protein. There are 150,000 to 200,000 distinct CDR3 sequences in the sample; over 7% occur only once, and roughly a third lies in the top ten. There are many counts of this clonotype. This receptor was obtained from a man younger than 30 who received the YFV17D yellow fever vaccine. The specimen comprised CD8+ T cells sorted from PBMCs, sampled 45 days after the yellow fever booster vaccination. This chain uses TRBV27 with TRBJ1-2; D is unclear. CDR3 sequence reads: CASLRDANSNYGYTF. Written as DNA, the CDR3 is TGTGCCAGCCTCCGGGATGCCAACTCTAACTATGGCTACACCTTC.